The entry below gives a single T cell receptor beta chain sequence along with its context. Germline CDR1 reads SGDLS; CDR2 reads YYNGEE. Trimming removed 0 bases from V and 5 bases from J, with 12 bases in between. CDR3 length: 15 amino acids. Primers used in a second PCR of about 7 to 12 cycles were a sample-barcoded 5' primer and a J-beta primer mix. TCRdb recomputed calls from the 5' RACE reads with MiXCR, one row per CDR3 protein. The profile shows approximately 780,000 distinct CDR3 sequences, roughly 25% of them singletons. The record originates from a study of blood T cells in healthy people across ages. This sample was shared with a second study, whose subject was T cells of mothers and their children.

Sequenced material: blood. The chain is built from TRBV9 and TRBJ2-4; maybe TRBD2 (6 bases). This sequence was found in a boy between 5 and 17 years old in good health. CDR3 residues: CASSVGRARENIQYF. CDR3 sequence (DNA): TGTGCCAGCAGCGTAGGGAGGGCGAGGGAAAACATTCAGTACTTC.